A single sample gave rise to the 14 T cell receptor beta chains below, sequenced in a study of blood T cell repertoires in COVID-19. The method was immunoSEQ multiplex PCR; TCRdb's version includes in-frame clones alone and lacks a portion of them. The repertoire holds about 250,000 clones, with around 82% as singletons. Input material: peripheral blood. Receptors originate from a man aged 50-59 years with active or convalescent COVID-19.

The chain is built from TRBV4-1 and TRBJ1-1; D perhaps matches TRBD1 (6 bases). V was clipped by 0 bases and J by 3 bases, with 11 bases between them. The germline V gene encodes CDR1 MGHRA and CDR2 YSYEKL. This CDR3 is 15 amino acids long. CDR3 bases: TGCGCCAGCAGCCAAGAGAGGGGGGGGCACACTGAAGCTTTCTTT. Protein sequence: CASSQERGGHTEAFF.

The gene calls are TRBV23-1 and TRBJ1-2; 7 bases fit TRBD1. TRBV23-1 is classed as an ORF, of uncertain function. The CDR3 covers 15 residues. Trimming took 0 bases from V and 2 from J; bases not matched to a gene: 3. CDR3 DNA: TGCGCCAGCAGTCAATCCTCCAGGGGGAACTATGGCTACACCTTC. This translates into CASSQSSRGNYGYTF.

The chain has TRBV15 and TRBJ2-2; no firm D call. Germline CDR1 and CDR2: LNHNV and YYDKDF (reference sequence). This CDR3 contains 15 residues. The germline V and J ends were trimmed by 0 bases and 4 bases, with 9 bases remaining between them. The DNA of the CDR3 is TGTGCCACCAGCAGAGATCAGCGAGCCACCGGGGAGCTGTTTTTT. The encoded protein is CATSRDQRATGELFF.

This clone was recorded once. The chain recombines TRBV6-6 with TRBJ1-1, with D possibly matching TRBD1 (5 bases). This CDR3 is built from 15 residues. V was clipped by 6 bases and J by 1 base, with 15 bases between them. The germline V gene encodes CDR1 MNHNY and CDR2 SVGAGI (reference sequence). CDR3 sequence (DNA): TGTGCCAGCAGCCCCCCCTCTGACAGGAACACTGAAGCTTTCTTT. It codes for CASSPPSDRNTEAFF.

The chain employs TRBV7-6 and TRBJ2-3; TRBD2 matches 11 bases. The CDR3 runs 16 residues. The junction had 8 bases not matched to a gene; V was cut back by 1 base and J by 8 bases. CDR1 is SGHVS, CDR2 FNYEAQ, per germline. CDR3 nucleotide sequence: TGTGCCAGCAGCTTAGATAGCGGGGGGGATTTGTTTACGCAGTATTTT. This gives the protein CASSLDSGGDLFTQYF.

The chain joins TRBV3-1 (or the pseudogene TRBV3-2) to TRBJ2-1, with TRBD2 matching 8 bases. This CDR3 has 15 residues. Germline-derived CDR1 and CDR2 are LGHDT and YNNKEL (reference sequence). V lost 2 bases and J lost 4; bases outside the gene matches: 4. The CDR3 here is CASSQTTSGYNEQFF. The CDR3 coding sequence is TGTGCCAGCAGCCAAACTACTAGCGGATACAATGAGCAGTTCTTC.

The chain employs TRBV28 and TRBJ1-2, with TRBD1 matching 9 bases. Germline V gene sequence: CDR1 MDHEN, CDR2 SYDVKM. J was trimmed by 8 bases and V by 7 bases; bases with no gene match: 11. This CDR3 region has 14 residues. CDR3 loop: CASTIPGQGEGYTF. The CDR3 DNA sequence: TGTGCCAGCACCATTCCGGGACAGGGAGAGGGCTACACCTTC.

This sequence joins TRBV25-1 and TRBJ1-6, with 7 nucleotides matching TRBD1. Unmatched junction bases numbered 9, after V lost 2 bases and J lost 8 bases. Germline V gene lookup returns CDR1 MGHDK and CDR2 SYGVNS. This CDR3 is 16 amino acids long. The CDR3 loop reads CASSEGPGTEHSPLHF. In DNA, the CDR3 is TGTGCCAGCAGTGAAGGCCCCGGGACAGAACATTCACCCCTCCACTTT.

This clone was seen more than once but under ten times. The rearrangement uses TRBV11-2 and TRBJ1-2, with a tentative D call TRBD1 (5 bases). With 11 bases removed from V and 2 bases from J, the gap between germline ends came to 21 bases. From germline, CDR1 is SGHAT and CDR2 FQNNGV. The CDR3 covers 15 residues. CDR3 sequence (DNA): TGTGCCGCCGGGGGAACCGGGAAACCCAACTATGGCTACACCTTC. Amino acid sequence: CAAGGTGKPNYGYTF.

CDR3 DNA sequence: TGTGCCAGCAGTGGCAATCGACAGGGCCTCTATGGCTACACCTTC. Encoded protein: CASSGNRQGLYGYTF. The rearrangement links TRBV27 to TRBJ1-2, with TRBD1 matching over 7 bases. Germline trimming cut 5 bases from V and 4 bases from J; bases unmatched to any gene: 10. This CDR3 region has 15 residues. The germline CDR1 and CDR2 sequences are MNHEY and SMNVEV (reference sequence).

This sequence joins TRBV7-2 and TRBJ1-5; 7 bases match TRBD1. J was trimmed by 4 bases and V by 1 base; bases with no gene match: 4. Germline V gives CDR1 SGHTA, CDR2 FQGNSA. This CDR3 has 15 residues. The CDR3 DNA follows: TGTGCCAGCAGCTTAGATGGGACAGCTAATCAGCCCCAGCATTTT. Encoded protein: CASSLDGTANQPQHF.

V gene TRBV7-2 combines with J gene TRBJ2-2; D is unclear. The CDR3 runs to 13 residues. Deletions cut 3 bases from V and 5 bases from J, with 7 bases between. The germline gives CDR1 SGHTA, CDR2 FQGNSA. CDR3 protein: CASSFIVTGELFF. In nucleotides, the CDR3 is TGTGCCAGCAGCTTTATCGTGACCGGGGAGCTGTTTTTT.

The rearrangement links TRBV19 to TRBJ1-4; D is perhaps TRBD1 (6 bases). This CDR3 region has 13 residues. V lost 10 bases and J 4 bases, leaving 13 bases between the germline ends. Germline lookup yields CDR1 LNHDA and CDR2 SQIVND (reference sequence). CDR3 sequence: CATRDILNEKLFF. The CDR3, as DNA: TGTGCCACCCGGGACATACTTAATGAAAAACTGTTTTTT. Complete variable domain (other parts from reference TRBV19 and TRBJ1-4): DGGITQSPKYLFRKEGQNVTLSCEQNLNHDAMYWYRQDPGQGLRLIYYSQIVNDFQKGDIAEGYSVSREKKESFPLTVTSAQKNPTAFYLCATRDILNEKLFFGSGTQLSVL.

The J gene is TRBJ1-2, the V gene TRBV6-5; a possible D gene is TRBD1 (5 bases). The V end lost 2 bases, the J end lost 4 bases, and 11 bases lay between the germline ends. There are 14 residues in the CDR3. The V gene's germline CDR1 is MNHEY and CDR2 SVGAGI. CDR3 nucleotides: TGTGCCAGCAGTTACACGGACACTTCCTATGGCTACACCTTC. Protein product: CASSYTDTSYGYTF.